The following is a TCR beta chain sequence with its context. Its antigen is undetermined. The template was RNA from unsorted bulk tissue. This non-tumor lung sample came from over 3 cm beyond the tumor edge. Three rounds of nested PCR, following a modified ARM-PCR protocol, produced the TCRbeta library. TCRdb passed the multiplex PCR reads through MiXCR, listing each CDR3 protein once. The sample records approximately 79,000 distinct CDR3 sequences, less than 85% being singletons. The data were obtained in a study of tumor and adjacent non-tumor tissue in lung cancer. The wider study: Histology: under 15 adenocarcinoma, a couple of squamous cell carcinoma, 1 small cell lung cancer.

Germline-derived CDR1 and CDR2 are SQVTM and ANQGSEA. Trimming cost V 7 bases and J 1 base, with 22 bases left between them. The CDR3 extends over 16 amino acids. Whole-study findings and limits: TCR diversity was significantly greater in tumor than normal lung tissue.

The TCR originated in a man aged 70-80 years with non-small cell lung cancer. This sequence joins TRBV29-1 and TRBJ1-2, with D unclear. The sequenced material came from distant non-tumor lung tissue. The CDR3 protein is CSALHYLGADNYGYTF. The CDR3 nucleotides are TGCAGCGCTCTCCACTACCTGGGAGCAGATAACTATGGCTACACCTTC.